These 10 T cell receptor beta chains were all obtained from the same sample, sequenced in a study of Ad26.COV2.S vaccination and SARS-CoV-2 variants. The method was immunoSEQ multiplex PCR; TCRdb's version includes in-frame clones alone and lacks a portion of them. This sample has more than 150,000 clones, with approximately 88% found just once. Sequencing used peripheral blood, obtained after recovery from COVID-19. Receptor source: a human donor who had recovered from COVID-19.

The gene calls are TRBV4-1 and TRBJ2-5, with no clear D. V was pared by 1 base and J by 4 bases, with 7 bases between. The CDR3 is made up of 13 amino acids. Germline-derived CDR1 and CDR2 are MGHRA and YSYEKL. This CDR3 is CASSQVSGETQYF. The CDR3 coding sequence is TGCGCCAGCAGCCAAGTGTCTGGAGAGACCCAGTACTTC.

Here the CDR3 reads CASSLSTGGGNSPLHF. The CDR3 coding sequence is TGTGCCAGCAGTTTATCGACAGGGGGAGGTAATTCACCCCTCCACTTT. The rearrangement joins TRBV27 to TRBJ1-6, with 9 nucleotides matching TRBD1. CDR3 length equals 16 residues. With V trimmed by 0 bases and J by 6 bases, 3 bases remained unmatched. Germline V gene data show CDR1 as MNHEY and CDR2 as SMNVEV (reference sequence).

The chain joins TRBV11-2 to TRBJ2-1; the D is unclear. In germline, CDR1 is SGHAT, CDR2 FQNNGV. This CDR3 contains 15 residues. V shed 0 bases and J shed 4 bases, with 10 bases lying between them. DNA of the CDR3: TGTGCCAGCAGCTTAGATCCAGACGCTTACAATGAGCAGTTCTTC. Amino acid sequence: CASSLDPDAYNEQFF.

This clone has a handful of counts. Other DNA sequences in this sample translate to the same CDR3. This chain joins TRBV27 and TRBJ1-6; D is unresolved. Deletions cut 2 bases from V and 9 bases from J, with 11 bases between. Germline CDR1 is MNHEY and CDR2 is SMNVEV (reference sequence). This CDR3 has 14 amino acids. CDR3 region: CASSLDIPRSPLHF. Here the CDR3 DNA reads TGTGCCAGCAGTTTAGATATACCCCGTTCACCCCTCCACTTT.

The chain joins TRBV7-2 to TRBJ1-3; the D is unclear. The CDR3 covers 12 residues. Germline V CDR1 and CDR2: SGHTA, FQGNSA. The ends were cut back, 1 base at V and 9 bases at J, with 7 bases in the middle. DNA for the CDR3: TGTGCCAGCAGCTTAGTTCGAGGCACCATATATTTT. Translation: CASSLVRGTIYF. The whole variable domain, filled in from reference TRBV7-2 and TRBJ1-3, reads GAGVSQSPSNKVTEKGKDVELRCDPISGHTALYWYRQSLGQGLEFLIYFQGNSAPDKSGLPSDRFSAERTGGSVSTLTIQRTQQEDSAVYLCASSLVRGTIYFGEGSWLTVV.

The DNA for the CDR3 is TGTGCCAGCAGCTCGACTAGCGGGAGTACCGGGGAGCTGTTTTTT. Translated, it gives CASSSTSGSTGELFF. J is TRBJ2-2 and V is TRBV7-9; 12 bases align to TRBD2. Trimming at V came to 4 bases and at J to 5 bases, leaving 2 bases not matched to a gene. Germline values: CDR1 SEHNR, CDR2 FQNEAQ (reference sequence). This CDR3 has 15 amino acids.

The V call is TRBV19, the J call TRBJ2-3; unclear D gene. CDR1 LNHDA and CDR2 SQIVND come from the germline V gene (reference sequence). V was shortened by 4 bases and J by 3 bases, with 8 bases between the two germline ends. The CDR3 contains 13 residues. In DNA form, the CDR3 reads TGTGCCAGTAGTAATTTGGGAACAGATACGCAGTATTTT. Its translation is CASSNLGTDTQYF. Full variable domain (remainder filled in from reference TRBV19 and TRBJ2-3): DGGITQSPKYLFRKEGQNVTLSCEQNLNHDAMYWYRQDPGQGLRLIYYSQIVNDFQKGDIAEGYSVSREKKESFPLTVTSAQKNPTAFYLCASSNLGTDTQYFGPGTRLTVL.

CDR3 amino acids: CSVEGRQPQFQHF. The DNA of the CDR3 is TGCAGCGTTGAAGGAAGGCAGCCTCAGTTCCAGCATTTT. This chain links TRBV29-1 with TRBJ1-5; D gene uncertain. V was clipped by 1 base and J by 12 bases, with 16 bases between them. This CDR3 is 13 amino acids long. Germline V gene lookup returns CDR1 SQVTM and CDR2 ANQGSEA.

This chain links TRBV2 with TRBJ2-5; D uncertain. The V gene lost 4 bases and the J gene lost 4 bases, with 10 bases spanning the gap. Germline CDR1 SNHLY, CDR2 FYNNEI. The CDR3 has 13 residues. The CDR3 loop reads CASSGLGIETQYF. CDR3 DNA: TGTGCCAGCAGTGGCCTGGGGATAGAGACCCAGTACTTC.

The V call is TRBV14, the J call TRBJ2-1; 8 bases are shared with TRBD2. The germline CDR1 and CDR2 sequences are SGHDN and FVKESK. V was pared by 4 bases and J by 7 bases, with 6 bases of the junction left unmatched. This CDR3 region has 14 residues. The CDR3 spells CASSPTGGGNEQFF. CDR3 DNA sequence: TGTGCCAGCAGCCCGACGGGGGGGGGAAATGAGCAGTTCTTC.